This T cell receptor (beta chain) was captured in a study of beta chain features in type 1 diabetes. Trimming left V 4 bases short and J 4 bases short, with 11 bases between. This CDR3 comprises 13 residues. Germline-derived CDR1 and CDR2 are SGHRS and YFSETQ. Study observations and caveats: In comparison with healthy donors, patients had naive, central memory and Treg TCRB repertoires that appeared more similar. The study found moderately but significantly shorter TCRB CDR3s in all four CD4+ subsets of Type 1 diabetes patients. The VDJ junctions of type 1 diabetes patients carried fewer insertions and more deletions. The study notes PCR might favor shorter templates equally in patients and controls.

Investigators reverse transcribed all isolated RNA, so they sequenced expressed TCRB transcripts. Sequenced by immunoSEQ multiplex PCR; TCRdb stores in-frame clones only, minus some. Seen here are hundreds of thousands of clones, around an eighth observed once, and the top ten hold 0.04%. With respect to this clone: Its antigen is unknown. The same CDR3 can be traced to other DNA sequences in this sample.

The sequence was collected from a man between 18 and 29 years old with type 1 diabetes. The sample was naive CD4+ T cells from blood. J is TRBJ1-2 and V is TRBV5-1; the D gene is possibly TRBD1 (5 bases). CDR3 sequence: CASSAGTAYGYTF. For the CDR3, the DNA is TGCGCCAGCAGCGCCGGGACGGCCTATGGCTACACCTTC.